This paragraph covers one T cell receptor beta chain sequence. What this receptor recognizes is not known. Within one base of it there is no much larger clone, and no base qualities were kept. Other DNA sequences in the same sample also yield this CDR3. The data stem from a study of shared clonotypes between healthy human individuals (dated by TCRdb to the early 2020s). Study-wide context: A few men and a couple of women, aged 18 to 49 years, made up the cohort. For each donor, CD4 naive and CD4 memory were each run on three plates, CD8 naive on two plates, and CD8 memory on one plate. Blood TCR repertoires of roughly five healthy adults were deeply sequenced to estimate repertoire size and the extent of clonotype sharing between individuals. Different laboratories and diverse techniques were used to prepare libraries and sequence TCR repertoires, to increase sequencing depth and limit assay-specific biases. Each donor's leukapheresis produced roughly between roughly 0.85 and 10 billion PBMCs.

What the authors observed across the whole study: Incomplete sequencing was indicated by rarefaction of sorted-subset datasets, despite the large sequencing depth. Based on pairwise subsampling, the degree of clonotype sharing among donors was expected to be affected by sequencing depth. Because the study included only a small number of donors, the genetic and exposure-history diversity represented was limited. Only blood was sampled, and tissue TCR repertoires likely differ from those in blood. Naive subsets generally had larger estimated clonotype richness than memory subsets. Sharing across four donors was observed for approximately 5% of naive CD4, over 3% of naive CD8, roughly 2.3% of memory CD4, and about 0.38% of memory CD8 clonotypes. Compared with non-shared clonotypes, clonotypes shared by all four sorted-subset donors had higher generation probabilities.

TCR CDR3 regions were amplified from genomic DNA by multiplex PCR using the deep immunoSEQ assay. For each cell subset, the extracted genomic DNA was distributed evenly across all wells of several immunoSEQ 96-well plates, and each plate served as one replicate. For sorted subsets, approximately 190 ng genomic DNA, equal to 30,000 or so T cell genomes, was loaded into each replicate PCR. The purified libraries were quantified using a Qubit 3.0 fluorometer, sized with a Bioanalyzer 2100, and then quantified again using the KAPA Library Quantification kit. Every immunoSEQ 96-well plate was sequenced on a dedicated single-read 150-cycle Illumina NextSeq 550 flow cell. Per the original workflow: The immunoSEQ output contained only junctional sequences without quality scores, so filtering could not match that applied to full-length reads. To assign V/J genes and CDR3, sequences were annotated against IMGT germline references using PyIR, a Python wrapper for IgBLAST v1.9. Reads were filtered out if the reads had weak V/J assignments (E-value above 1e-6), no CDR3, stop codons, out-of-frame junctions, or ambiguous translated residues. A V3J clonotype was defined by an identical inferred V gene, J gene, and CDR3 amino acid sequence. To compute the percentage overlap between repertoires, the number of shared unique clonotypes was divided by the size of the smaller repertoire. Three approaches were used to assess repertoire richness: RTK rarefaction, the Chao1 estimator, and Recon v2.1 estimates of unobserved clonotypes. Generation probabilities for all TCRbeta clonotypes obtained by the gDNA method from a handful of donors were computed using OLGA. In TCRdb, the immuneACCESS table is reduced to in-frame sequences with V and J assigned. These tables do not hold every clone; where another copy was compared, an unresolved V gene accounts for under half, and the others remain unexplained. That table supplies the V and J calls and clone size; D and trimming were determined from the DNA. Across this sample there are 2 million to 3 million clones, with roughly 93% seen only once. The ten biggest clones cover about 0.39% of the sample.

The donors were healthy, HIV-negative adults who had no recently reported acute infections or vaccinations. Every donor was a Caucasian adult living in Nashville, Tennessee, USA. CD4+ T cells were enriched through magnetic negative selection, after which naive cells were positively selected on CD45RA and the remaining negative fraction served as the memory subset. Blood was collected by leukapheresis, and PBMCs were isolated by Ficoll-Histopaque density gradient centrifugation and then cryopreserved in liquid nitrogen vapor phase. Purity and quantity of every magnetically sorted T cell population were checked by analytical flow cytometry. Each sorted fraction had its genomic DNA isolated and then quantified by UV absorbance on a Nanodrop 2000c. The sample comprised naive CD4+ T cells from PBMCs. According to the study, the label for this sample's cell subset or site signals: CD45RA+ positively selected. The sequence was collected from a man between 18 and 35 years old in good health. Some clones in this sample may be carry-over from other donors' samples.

The nucleotide sequence is TGTGCCAGCAGCTTAGGCAGTGGGGCAGATACGCAGTATTTT. It translates as CASSLGSGADTQYF. Recombination connected TRBV7-9 to TRBJ2-3, with the D gene too uncertain to name. From the cysteine through the phenylalanine, the CDR3 covers 14 amino acids. Kept here is only the CDR3 DNA, which spans 42 bases and is read in frame from base 1. At the junction V is shortened by 1 base and J by 4 bases, with 9 bases in between. The germline V gene encodes CDR1 SEHNR and CDR2 FQNEAQ (reference sequence).